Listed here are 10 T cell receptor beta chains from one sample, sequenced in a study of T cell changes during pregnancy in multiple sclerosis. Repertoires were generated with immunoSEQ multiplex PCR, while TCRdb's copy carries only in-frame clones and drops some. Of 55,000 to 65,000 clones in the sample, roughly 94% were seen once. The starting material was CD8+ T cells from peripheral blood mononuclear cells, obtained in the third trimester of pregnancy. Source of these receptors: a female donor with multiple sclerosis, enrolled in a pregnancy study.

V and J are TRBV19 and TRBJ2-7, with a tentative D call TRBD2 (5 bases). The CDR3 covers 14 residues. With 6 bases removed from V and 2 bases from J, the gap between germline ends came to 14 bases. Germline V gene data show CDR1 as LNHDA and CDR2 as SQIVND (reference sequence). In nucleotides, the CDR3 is TGTGCCAGTAGAAAACTAGACGGTCCCTACGAGCAGTACTTC. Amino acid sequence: CASRKLDGPYEQYF.

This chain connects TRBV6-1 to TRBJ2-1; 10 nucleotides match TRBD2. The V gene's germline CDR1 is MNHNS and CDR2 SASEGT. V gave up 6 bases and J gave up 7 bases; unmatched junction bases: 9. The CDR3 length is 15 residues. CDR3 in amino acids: CASSDLAGVANEQFF. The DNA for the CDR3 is TGTGCCAGCAGCGATCTAGCGGGAGTAGCGAATGAGCAGTTCTTC.

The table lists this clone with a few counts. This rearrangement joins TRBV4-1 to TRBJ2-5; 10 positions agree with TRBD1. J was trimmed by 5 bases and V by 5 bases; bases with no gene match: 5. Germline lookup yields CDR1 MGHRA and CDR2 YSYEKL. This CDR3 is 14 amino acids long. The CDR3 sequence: CASSGGTGEETQYF. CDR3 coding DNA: TGCGCCAGCAGCGGGGGGACAGGGGAGGAGACCCAGTACTTC.

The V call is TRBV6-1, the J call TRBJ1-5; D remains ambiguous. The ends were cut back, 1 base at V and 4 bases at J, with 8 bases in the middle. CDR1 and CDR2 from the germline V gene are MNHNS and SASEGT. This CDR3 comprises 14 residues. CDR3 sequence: CASSEVAENQPQHF. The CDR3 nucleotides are TGTGCCAGCAGTGAAGTGGCAGAAAATCAGCCCCAGCATTTT.

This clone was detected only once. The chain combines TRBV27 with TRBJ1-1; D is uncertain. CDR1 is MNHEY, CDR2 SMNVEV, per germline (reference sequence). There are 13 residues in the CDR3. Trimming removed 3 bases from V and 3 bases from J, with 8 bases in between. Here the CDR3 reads CASSLTPDTEAFF. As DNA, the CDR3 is TGTGCCAGCAGTTTGACACCTGACACTGAAGCTTTCTTT.

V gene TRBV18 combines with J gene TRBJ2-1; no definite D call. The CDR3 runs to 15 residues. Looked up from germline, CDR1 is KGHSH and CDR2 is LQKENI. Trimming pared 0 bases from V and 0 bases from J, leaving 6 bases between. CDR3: CASSPPHGSYNEQFF. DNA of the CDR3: TGTGCCAGCTCACCACCGCACGGCTCCTACAATGAGCAGTTCTTC.

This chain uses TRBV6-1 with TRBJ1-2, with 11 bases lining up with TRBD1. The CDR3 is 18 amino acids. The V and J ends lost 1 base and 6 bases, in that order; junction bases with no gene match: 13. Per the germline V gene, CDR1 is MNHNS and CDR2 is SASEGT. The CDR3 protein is CASSEEARTGGQGNGYTF. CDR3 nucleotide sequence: TGTGCCAGCAGTGAAGAAGCCCGGACAGGGGGCCAAGGGAATGGCTACACCTTC.

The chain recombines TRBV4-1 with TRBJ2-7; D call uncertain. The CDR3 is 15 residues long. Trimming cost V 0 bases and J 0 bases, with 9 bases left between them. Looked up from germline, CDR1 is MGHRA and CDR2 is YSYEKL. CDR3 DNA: TGCGCCAGCAGCCAAGAAAGCCTAACCTCCTACGAGCAGTACTTC. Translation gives CASSQESLTSYEQYF.

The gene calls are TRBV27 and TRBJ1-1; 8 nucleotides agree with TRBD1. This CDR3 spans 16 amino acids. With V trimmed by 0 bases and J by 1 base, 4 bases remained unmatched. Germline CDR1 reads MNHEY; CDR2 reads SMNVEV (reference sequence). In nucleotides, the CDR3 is TGTGCCAGCAGTTTATCAGGGCAGGGGGCGAACACTGAAGCTTTCTTT. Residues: CASSLSGQGANTEAFF.

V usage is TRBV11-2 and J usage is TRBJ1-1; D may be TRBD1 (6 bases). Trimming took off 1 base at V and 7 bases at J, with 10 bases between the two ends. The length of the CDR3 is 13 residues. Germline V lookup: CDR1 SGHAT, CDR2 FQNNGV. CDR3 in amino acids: CASSLGGPIEAFF. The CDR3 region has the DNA TGTGCCAGCAGCTTAGGGGGGCCTATTGAAGCTTTCTTT.